The 30 T cell receptor beta chains in this list originate from one sample, sequenced in a study of cytomegalovirus exposure and HLA in healthy donors. Produced via immunoSEQ multiplex PCR; TCRdb's table is partial and in-frame only. The sample carries about 73,000 clones, around 90% recorded once. Material: PBMCs. These receptors were collected from a young woman in good health and CMV-seropositive.

This clone was seen more than once but under ten times. V gene TRBV7-2 combines with J gene TRBJ1-1; possibly TRBD1 for D (6 bases). Germline V gene lookup returns CDR1 SGHTA and CDR2 FQGNSA. Trimming left V 3 bases short and J 3 bases short, with 20 bases between. CDR3 size: 17 residues. The CDR3 nucleotides are TGTGCCAGCAGCTTTCCAGGGGAAATATGGTGGGACACTGAAGCTTTCTTT. Amino acid sequence: CASSFPGEIWWDTEAFF.

The V call is TRBV28, the J call TRBJ2-5, with 11 bases identical to TRBD2. Looked up from germline, CDR1 is MDHEN and CDR2 is SYDVKM. V was pared by 8 bases and J by 7 bases, with 12 bases of the junction left unmatched. The CDR3 contains 15 residues. In DNA form, the CDR3 reads TGTGCCAGCTCGAAGGGACTAGCGGCCCCGGGGACCCAGTACTTC. Protein: CASSKGLAAPGTQYF. The variable domain in full, with the rest retrieved from reference TRBV28 and TRBJ2-5, is DVKVTQSSRYLVKRTGEKVFLECVQDMDHENMFWYRQDPGLGLRLIYFSYDVKMKEKGDIPEGYSVSREKKERFSLILESASTNQTSMYLCASSKGLAAPGTQYFGPGTRLLVL.

The chain has TRBV7-2 and TRBJ1-4, with 9 bases aligning to TRBD1. Trimming took 5 bases from V and 8 from J; bases not matched to a gene: 6. CDR1 is SGHTA and CDR2 is FQGNSA in the germline V gene. The CDR3 has 14 amino acids. The CDR3 bases are TGTGCCAGCAGCCCCGACAGGGGGGGGGAAAAACTGTTTTTT. Its protein is CASSPDRGGEKLFF.

J is TRBJ1-1 and V is TRBV7-9; D not certain. This CDR3 region has 14 residues. Germline values: CDR1 SEHNR, CDR2 FQNEAQ (reference sequence). Trimming removed 0 bases from V and 0 bases from J, with 5 bases in between. In DNA, the CDR3 is TGTGCCAGCAGCTTAGCCAGGCTGAACACTGAAGCTTTCTTT. Protein product: CASSLARLNTEAFF.

This chain connects TRBV7-6 to TRBJ2-5; D may be TRBD2 (5 bases). The DNA end is a closer match to TRBJ2-7, so the J assignment may be wrong. The germline V gene has CDR1 SGHVS and CDR2 FNYEAQ. This CDR3 is 14 amino acids long. This CDR3 reads CASSPGLGSYEQYF. The DNA of the CDR3 is TGTGCCAGCAGCCCCGGACTTGGCTCCTACGAGCAGTACTTC.

The V call is TRBV2, the J call TRBJ1-1, with no clear D. The V end lost 7 bases, the J end lost 6 bases, and 15 bases lay between the germline ends. In germline, CDR1 is SNHLY, CDR2 FYNNEI. The CDR3 runs 13 residues. The CDR3 region has the DNA TGTGCCAGCATACGACGGGATGGTTCTGAAGCTTTCTTT. Translated: CASIRRDGSEAFF.

The sample holds one count of this clone. This chain connects TRBV7-2 to TRBJ1-1, with D unclear. This CDR3 has 12 amino acids. V lost 6 bases, J lost 5 bases, and 10 bases lay in between. CDR1 and CDR2 from the germline V gene are SGHTA and FQGNSA. The CDR3 DNA sequence: TGTGCCAGCAGTTCGAAGCGGACTGAAGCTTTCTTT. Translation gives CASSSKRTEAFF.

This clone was recorded only once. The genes are TRBV6-5 and TRBJ1-5, with a weak D call TRBD1 (6 bases). Germline CDR1 MNHEY, CDR2 SVGAGI. The germline V and J ends were trimmed by 9 bases and 3 bases, with 15 bases remaining between them. This CDR3 comprises 14 residues. CDR3 bases: TGTGCCAGTCTGGGGGCCGCCCCCAATCAGCCCCAGCATTTT. This sequence encodes CASLGAAPNQPQHF.

CDR3 nucleotide sequence: TGTGCCAGCAGCAAGACAGCATCCTACGAGCAGTACTTC. Protein sequence: CASSKTASYEQYF. This chain joins TRBV28 and TRBJ2-7, with D possibly TRBD1 on 5 matching bases. Germline V gives CDR1 MDHEN, CDR2 SYDVKM. V was clipped by 6 bases and J by 1 base, with 10 bases between them. This CDR3 region has 13 residues.

The sample holds one count of this clone. This chain uses TRBV27 with TRBJ2-7; no clear D. Trimming shortened V by 2 bases and J by 0 bases, and 5 bases separated the two germline ends. There are 13 residues in the CDR3. The germline V gene has CDR1 MNHEY and CDR2 SMNVEV (reference sequence). The CDR3 nucleotides read TGTGCCAGCAGTTTAACTAACTCCTACGAGCAGTACTTC. This codes for CASSLTNSYEQYF.

The rearrangement links TRBV28 to TRBJ1-1, with a possible D match to TRBD1 (6 bases). V lost 5 bases to trimming and J lost 11 bases, with 15 bases between them. The CDR3 covers 12 residues. The germline V gene has CDR1 MDHEN and CDR2 SYDVKM. The DNA of the CDR3 is TGTGCCAGCAGTACACAGGGAATTTCTGCTTTCTTT. Its protein product is CASSTQGISAFF.

The genes are TRBV18 and TRBJ1-1, with 9 bases lining up with TRBD1. Germline V lookup: CDR1 KGHSH, CDR2 LQKENI. Trimming removed 2 bases from V and 8 bases from J; junction bases left unmatched: 12. CDR3 length: 16 residues. DNA of the CDR3: TGTGCCAGCTCACCATCAGAGGACAGGACAGGGGAGGAAGCTTTCTTT. Amino acids: CASSPSEDRTGEEAFF.

The rearrangement joins TRBV9 to TRBJ2-2; D perhaps matches TRBD1 (5 bases). This CDR3 contains 15 residues. Trimming pared 0 bases from V and 3 bases from J, leaving 9 bases between. The V gene's germline CDR1 is SGDLS and CDR2 YYNGEE. The CDR3 DNA follows: TGTGCCAGCAGCGTAGGCAGGGTGGACACCGGGGAGCTGTTTTTT. This encodes CASSVGRVDTGELFF. The variable domain in full, with the rest retrieved from reference TRBV9 and TRBJ2-2, is DSGVTQTPKHLITATGQRVTLRCSPRSGDLSVYWYQQSLDQGLQFLIQYYNGEERAKGNILERFSAQQFPDLHSELNLSSLELGDSALYFCASSVGRVDTGELFFGEGSRLTVL.

The V gene is TRBV28, the J gene TRBJ1-4; TRBD1 might be the D (6 bases). V was cut by 6 bases and J by 2 bases, with 13 bases left in between. Germline V gene sequence: CDR1 MDHEN, CDR2 SYDVKM. The CDR3 is 15 amino acids. The CDR3 loop reads CASSQGGPTNEKLFF. The CDR3 DNA reads as TGTGCCAGCAGCCAAGGGGGTCCCACTAATGAAAAACTGTTTTTT.

The chain employs TRBV15 and TRBJ2-4, with D tentatively TRBD1 (5 bases). Germline lookup yields CDR1 LNHNV and CDR2 YYDKDF (reference sequence). Trimming removed 0 bases at V and 7 bases at J, with 10 bases between. The CDR3 has 14 amino acids. The CDR3 loop is CATSRDRERNIQYF. CDR3 DNA: TGTGCCACCAGCAGAGACAGGGAAAGGAACATTCAGTACTTC.

V usage is TRBV5-4 and J usage is TRBJ1-4; the D gene is possibly TRBD1 (5 bases). Germline V gene data show CDR1 as SGHNT and CDR2 as YYREEE (reference sequence). This CDR3 is built from 17 residues. V shed 1 base and J shed 0 bases, with 13 bases lying between them. CDR3: CASSLRQGLATNEKLFF. The CDR3, as DNA: TGTGCCAGCAGCTTGCGTCAGGGCCTAGCAACTAATGAAAAACTGTTTTTT.

The genes are TRBV5-1 and TRBJ2-3; D is possibly TRBD2 (5 bases). V lost 0 bases and J lost 2, with 19 bases in between. CDR1 and CDR2 from the germline V gene are SGHRS and YFSETQ. The CDR3 length is 18 residues. CDR3 residues: CASSLGLAAARFTDTQYF. CDR3 DNA sequence: TGCGCCAGCAGCTTGGGTCTAGCCGCCGCACGGTTCACAGATACGCAGTATTTT.

The V gene is TRBV5-1, the J gene TRBJ1-2, with TRBD1 matching 7 bases. J lost 3 bases, V lost 4 bases, and 9 bases had no gene match. Germline V gene sequence: CDR1 SGHRS, CDR2 YFSETQ. The CDR3 has 15 residues. In DNA, the CDR3 is TGCGCCAGCAGCGGACACAGGGGAAAAGACTATGGCTACACCTTC. Amino acid sequence: CASSGHRGKDYGYTF. The variable domain in full, completed from reference TRBV5-1 and TRBJ1-2, reads KAGVTQTPRYLIKTRGQQVTLSCSPISGHRSVSWYQQTPGQGLQFLFEYFSETQRNKGNFPGRFSGRQFSNSRSEMNVSTLELGDSALYLCASSGHRGKDYGYTFGSGTRLTVV.

The chain couples TRBV7-9 to TRBJ2-7, with 8 nucleotides matching TRBD1. V lost 1 base to trimming and J lost 5 bases; unmatched junction nucleotides: 4. CDR1 and CDR2 (germline): SEHNR, FQNEAQ (reference sequence). This CDR3 has 14 amino acids. CDR3 nucleotide sequence: TGTGCCAGCAGCTTAGGACAGGGGTGGAACGAGCAGTACTTC. Encoded protein: CASSLGQGWNEQYF.

The chain combines TRBV27 with TRBJ2-1, with 9 nucleotides matching TRBD1. The CDR3 has 14 residues. Germline V CDR1 and CDR2: MNHEY, SMNVEV (reference sequence). The J segment lost 5 bases and the V segment lost 6 bases, leaving 5 bases of the junction unmatched. CDR3: CASRFGTGNNEQFF. The CDR3 DNA is TGTGCCAGCAGATTCGGGACAGGGAACAATGAGCAGTTCTTC.

The chain couples TRBV9 to TRBJ2-2; perhaps TRBD2 as D (7 bases). Trimming shortened V by 0 bases and J by 7 bases, and 13 bases separated the two germline ends. CDR3 length equals 15 residues. CDR1 is SGDLS, CDR2 YYNGEE, per germline. The CDR3 DNA sequence: TGTGCCAGCAGCGTAGGTGGGGGGGCCGGCGGGGAGCTGTTTTTT. Amino acids: CASSVGGGAGGELFF. Full variable domain (remainder filled in from reference TRBV9 and TRBJ2-2): DSGVTQTPKHLITATGQRVTLRCSPRSGDLSVYWYQQSLDQGLQFLIQYYNGEERAKGNILERFSAQQFPDLHSELNLSSLELGDSALYFCASSVGGGAGGELFFGEGSRLTVL.

The V call is TRBV4-1, the J call TRBJ1-3; no clear D gene. The CDR3 sequence is 13 residues long. Trimming cost V 0 bases and J 4 bases, with 4 bases left between them. The germline CDR1 and CDR2 sequences are MGHRA and YSYEKL. The CDR3 nucleotides read TGCGCCAGCAGCCAAGATCTCGGAAACACCATATATTTT. It codes for CASSQDLGNTIYF.

The chain employs TRBV4-3 and TRBJ2-7; 9 bases match TRBD1. V dropped 0 bases and J dropped 12; count of bases not matched to a gene: 9. The length of the CDR3 is 14 residues. The germline gives CDR1 LGHNA, CDR2 YSLEER. The CDR3 DNA follows: TGCGCCAGCAGCCAAGATCCCAAACAGGGGGCGGTGTACTTC. Translated, it gives CASSQDPKQGAVYF.

This clone has just a few counts. The chain links TRBV10-2 to TRBJ1-2; D remains ambiguous. This CDR3 is built from 13 residues. Trimming removed 10 bases at V and 4 bases at J, with 16 bases between. Looked up from germline, CDR1 is WSHSY and CDR2 is SAAADI. The CDR3 DNA follows: TGCGCCACCAAGTCATTAGAAACCTATGGCTACACCTTC. This codes for CATKSLETYGYTF.

The CDR3 bases are TGTGCCAGTAGTCCGCGATCCGGGACAGATTATTGGGGCTATGGCTACACCTTC. Protein: CASSPRSGTDYWGYGYTF. The chain employs TRBV19 and TRBJ1-2; TRBD1 aligns across 7 bases. Germline assignment: CDR1 LNHDA and CDR2 SQIVND (reference sequence). J was trimmed by 4 bases and V by 5 bases; bases with no gene match: 19. The CDR3 loop spans 18 amino acids.

V is TRBV19 and J is TRBJ1-5, with TRBD1 identical over 9 bases. After removal of 6 bases from V and 4 bases from J, the junction contained 1 base not matched to a gene. This CDR3 has 13 amino acids. CDR1 is LNHDA, CDR2 SQIVND, per germline (reference sequence). The CDR3 protein is CASRGQGNQPQHF. In DNA form, the CDR3 reads TGTGCCAGTAGAGGACAGGGGAATCAGCCCCAGCATTTT.

The chain couples TRBV7-9 to TRBJ1-1; D is uncertain. Germline values: CDR1 SEHNR, CDR2 FQNEAQ (reference sequence). CDR3 length equals 15 residues. Trimming cost V 0 bases and J 4 bases, with 12 bases left between them. Written as DNA, the CDR3 is TGTGCCAGCAGCTTAGCGTCTGGGCGGGGCACTGAAGCTTTCTTT. Translated, it gives CASSLASGRGTEAFF.

The V call is TRBV27, the J call TRBJ2-3; 7 nucleotides line up with TRBD2. The V and J ends lost 5 bases and 5 bases, in that order; junction bases with no gene match: 13. Germline CDR1 is MNHEY and CDR2 is SMNVEV (reference sequence). The CDR3 runs to 16 residues. CDR3 sequence reads: CASSVLAGRGGDTQYF. In DNA form, the CDR3 reads TGTGCCAGCAGTGTACTAGCTGGGAGGGGTGGAGATACGCAGTATTTT.

This chain uses TRBV28 with TRBJ2-7, with D possibly being TRBD1 (5 bases). This CDR3 is 13 amino acids long. The germline V gene encodes CDR1 MDHEN and CDR2 SYDVKM. Trimming cost V 3 bases and J 7 bases, with 13 bases left between them. DNA of the CDR3: TGTGCCAGCAGTTTGGACATGGGAATGGAGCAGTACTTC. This encodes CASSLDMGMEQYF.

This clone appeared a single time. The rearrangement uses TRBV2 and TRBJ1-2; D is unclear. The germline gives CDR1 SNHLY, CDR2 FYNNEI. V lost 5 bases and J lost 4, with 14 bases in between. This CDR3 comprises 14 residues. CDR3 bases: TGTGCCAGCAGTAGACAAGATCAGTCCTATGGCTACACCTTC. Amino acids: CASSRQDQSYGYTF. Filled out from reference TRBV2 and TRBJ1-2, the complete variable domain reads EPEVTQTPSHQVTQMGQEVILRCVPISNHLYFYWYRQILGQKVEFLVSFYNNEISEKSEIFDDQFSVERPDGSNFTLKIRSTKLEDSAMYFCASSRQDQSYGYTFGSGTRLTVV.